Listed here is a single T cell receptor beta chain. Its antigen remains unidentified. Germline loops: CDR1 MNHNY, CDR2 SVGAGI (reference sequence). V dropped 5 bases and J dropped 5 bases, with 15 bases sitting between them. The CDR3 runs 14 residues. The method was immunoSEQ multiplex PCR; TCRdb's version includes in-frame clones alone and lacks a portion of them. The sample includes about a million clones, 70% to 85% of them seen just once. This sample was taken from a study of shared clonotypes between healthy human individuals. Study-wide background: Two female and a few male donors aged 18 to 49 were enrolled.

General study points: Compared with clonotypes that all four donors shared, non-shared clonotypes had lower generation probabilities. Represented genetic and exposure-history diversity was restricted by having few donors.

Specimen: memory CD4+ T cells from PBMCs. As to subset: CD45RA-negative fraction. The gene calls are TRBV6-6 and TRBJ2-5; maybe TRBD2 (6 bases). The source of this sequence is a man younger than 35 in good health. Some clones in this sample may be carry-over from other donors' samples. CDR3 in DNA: TGTGCCAGCAGTGACCCGGAGGGTCGGGAGACCCAGTACTTC. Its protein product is CASSDPEGRETQYF.